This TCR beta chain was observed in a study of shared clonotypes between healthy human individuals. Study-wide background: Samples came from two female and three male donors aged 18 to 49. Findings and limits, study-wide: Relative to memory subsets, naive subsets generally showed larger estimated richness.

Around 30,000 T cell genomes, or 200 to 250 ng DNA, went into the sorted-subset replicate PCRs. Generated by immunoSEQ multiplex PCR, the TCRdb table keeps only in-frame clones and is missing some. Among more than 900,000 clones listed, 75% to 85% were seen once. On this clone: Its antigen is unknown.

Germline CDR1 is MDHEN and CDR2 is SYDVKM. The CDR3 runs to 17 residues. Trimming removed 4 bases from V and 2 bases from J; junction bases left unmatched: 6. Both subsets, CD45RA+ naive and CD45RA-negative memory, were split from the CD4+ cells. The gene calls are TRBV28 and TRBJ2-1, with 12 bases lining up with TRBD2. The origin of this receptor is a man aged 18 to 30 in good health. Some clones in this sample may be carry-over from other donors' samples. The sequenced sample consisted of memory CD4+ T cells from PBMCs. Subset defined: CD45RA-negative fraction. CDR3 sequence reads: CASSSAGLAGTYNEQFF. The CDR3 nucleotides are TGTGCCAGCAGTTCCGCAGGACTAGCGGGAACCTACAATGAGCAGTTCTTC.